Listed here is a single TCR beta chain. With 60 Vbeta and 13 Jbeta primers, the PCR was carried out. The repertoire was sequenced with immunoSEQ multiplex PCR; TCRdb's copy has only in-frame clones and lacks some. The table records a few hundred thousand clones, approximately 85% of them present only once. The data derive from a study of cytomegalovirus exposure and HLA in healthy donors. After removal of 2 bases from V and 8 bases from J, the junction contained 10 bases not matched to a gene. Germline values: CDR1 MDHEN, CDR2 SYDVKM. The CDR3 has 16 residues. This TCR was sampled from a woman between 40 and 50 years old in good health and CMV-seropositive. This chain uses TRBV28 with TRBJ2-1; 9 bases map to TRBD2. Sequencing used PBMCs. The CDR3 loop is CASSLQVASGTYEQFF. DNA for the CDR3: TGTGCCAGCAGTTTACAGGTGGCTAGCGGGACGTATGAGCAGTTCTTC.